This entry lists 26 T cell receptor beta chains sequenced from one sample in a study of low-dose radiotherapy and immunotherapy resistance in tumors. Noted time point: after trial treatment. Treatment indicated: LDRT plus nivolumab, ipilimumab, low-dose cyclophosphamide and aspirin (RACIN trial). First-strand cDNA used TRAV- and TRBV-specific primers, covering alpha and beta chains. Amplification, which lasted roughly 20 PCR cycles, used a constant-region primer and V-primer adapter to amplify TCRs. TCRdb ran MiXCR on the reads and lists one entry per CDR3 protein. The sample lists 80,000 or so distinct CDR3 sequences, under 20% seen once, with 1.3% to 1.5% in the top ten. This specimen consisted of PBMCs, obtained after low-dose radiotherapy plus immunotherapy. These receptors were obtained from a male donor with prostate cancer.

To note about this clonotype: A far larger clone is just one base off, so this is likely a read error. The chain's CDR3 is CAIRENYQPQHF. CDR3 DNA: TGTGCCATCAGGGAAAACTACCAGCCCCAGCATTTT. V and J are TRBV28 and TRBJ1-5, with D perhaps TRBD1 (5 bases). In germline, CDR1 is MDHEN, CDR2 SYDVKM. Trimming took 10 bases from V and 7 from J, leaving 14 bases between them. CDR3 length: 12 amino acids. The complete variable domain, with remaining parts taken from reference TRBV28 and TRBJ1-5, reads DVKVTQSSRYLVKRTGEKVFLECVQDMDHENMFWYRQDPGLGLRLIYFSYDVKMKEKGDIPEGYSVSREKKERFSLILESASTNQTSMYLCAIRENYQPQHFGDGTRLSIL.

V is TRBV5-4 and J is TRBJ2-2; 11 bases match TRBD2. The germline V gene encodes CDR1 SGHNT and CDR2 YYREEE (reference sequence). V lost 0 bases, J lost 4 bases, and 11 bases stayed unmatched. CDR3 length equals 19 residues. CDR3 amino acids: CASSLGGLTSGTPTGELFF. CDR3 bases: TGTGCCAGCAGCTTGGGGGGCCTGACTAGCGGGACTCCCACCGGGGAGCTGTTTTTT.

This clonotype was observed a single time. The chain links TRBV7-3 to TRBJ2-1; 8 positions match TRBD1. This CDR3 contains 20 residues. With 5 bases clipped from V and 3 bases from J, the junction kept 21 bases outside the gene matches. Germline CDR1 is SGHTA and CDR2 is FQGTGA. CDR3 sequence: CASSLSTVTGVRSFYNEQFF. CDR3 nucleotides: TGTGCCAGCAGCCTATCCACGGTGACAGGGGTCCGGTCCTTCTACAATGAGCAGTTCTTC.

The sample holds many counts of this clonotype. This chain links TRBV2 with TRBJ2-5, with D possibly matching TRBD2 (6 bases). The ends were cut back, 4 bases at V and 1 base at J, with 10 bases in the middle. CDR1 and CDR2 from the germline V gene are SNHLY and FYNNEI. The CDR3 extends over 14 amino acids. CDR3 bases: TGTGCCAGCAGTGGCGGGATTGGCCAAGAGACCCAGTACTTC. Translation gives CASSGGIGQETQYF.

This clonotype came up many times. The chain couples TRBV4-2 to TRBJ1-2, with TRBD1 matching over 8 bases. V shed 0 bases, J shed 3 bases, and the junction held 6 bases outside the gene matches. The CDR3 consists of 16 residues. Germline V lookup: CDR1 LGHNA, CDR2 YNFKEQ. The CDR3 sequence: CASSQEGGQGYYGYTF. The CDR3 nucleotides read TGTGCCAGCAGCCAAGAAGGAGGACAGGGATACTATGGCTACACCTTC.

This clonotype has ten or more counts. This rearrangement joins TRBV19 to TRBJ2-7, with D perhaps being TRBD1 or TRBD2 (5 bases each). V was shortened by 5 bases and J by 5 bases, with 10 bases between the two germline ends. From germline, CDR1 is LNHDA and CDR2 SQIVND (reference sequence). The CDR3 spans 12 residues. Here the CDR3 reads CASSGGKNEQYF. In nucleotides, the CDR3 is TGTGCCAGTAGTGGGGGTAAGAACGAGCAGTACTTC.

Points on this clonotype: A far larger clone lies a single base away; this is likely a read error. The chain uses TRBV3-1 and TRBJ2-1, with 10 bases fitting TRBD2. The V segment lost 5 bases and the J segment 11 bases; nucleotides outside the gene matches: 12. The CDR3 runs to 15 residues. CDR1 is LGHDT and CDR2 is YNNKEL in the germline V gene (reference sequence). The CDR3 DNA sequence: TGTGCCAGCAGCTTAGCTAGCGGGAGTTGGAATAAGCAGTTCTTC. This translates into CASSLASGSWNKQFF.

This clonotype occurred many times. The chain links TRBV24-1 to TRBJ2-1; D perhaps matches TRBD2 (6 bases). Germline lookup yields CDR1 KGHDR and CDR2 SFDVKD. V was pared by 4 bases and J by 5 bases, with 20 bases between. The CDR3 is made up of 17 amino acids. The CDR3 here is CATSDPVPGLGNNEQFF. The CDR3 DNA is TGTGCCACCAGTGACCCAGTTCCGGGACTGGGAAACAATGAGCAGTTCTTC.

This clonotype was seen many times. The V call is TRBV18, the J call TRBJ2-3; 8 bases map to TRBD2. Germline CDR1 is KGHSH and CDR2 is LQKENI. J gave up 0 bases and V 6 bases, and 5 bases lay outside the gene matches. The CDR3 is 15 amino acids. The CDR3 here is CASSVLAESTDTQYF. As DNA, the CDR3 is TGTGCCAGCTCCGTACTAGCGGAGAGCACAGATACGCAGTATTTT. The entire variable domain, with the rest obtained from reference TRBV18 and TRBJ2-3, is as follows: NAGVMQNPRHLVRRRGQEARLRCSPMKGHSHVYWYRQLPEEGLKFMVYLQKENIIDESGMPKERFSAEFPKEGPSILRIQQVVRGDSAAYFCASSVLAESTDTQYFGPGTRLTVL.

In this sample, this clonotype turned up many times. The chain has TRBV28 and TRBJ1-4; D is ambiguous. Looked up from germline, CDR1 is MDHEN and CDR2 is SYDVKM. The CDR3 runs to 13 residues. The ends were cut back, 7 bases at V and 5 bases at J, with 11 bases in the middle. The DNA of the CDR3 is TGTGCCAGCACCGCCGGATTGAATGAAAAACTGTTTTTT. Its translation: CASTAGLNEKLFF.

This clonotype showed up many times. The V call is TRBV29-1, the J call TRBJ2-7, with 8 bases aligning to TRBD1. Trimming cost V 3 bases and J 7 bases; bases outside gene matches: 11. From germline, CDR1 is SQVTM and CDR2 ANQGSEA. The CDR3 consists of 14 residues. The CDR3, as DNA: TGCAGCGTTGAGGGCTGGCAGGGGGCGCGGGAGCAGTACTTC. Translated, it gives CSVEGWQGAREQYF.

This clonotype was detected ten times or more. CDR3 nucleotide sequence: TGTGCCAGCAGCCCTATCGGCAAACAAAATGAGCAGTTCTTC. Translation: CASSPIGKQNEQFF. The rearrangement joins TRBV7-8 to TRBJ2-1; D remains unclear. With 5 bases removed from V and 7 bases from J, the gap between germline ends came to 15 bases. Germline V gene data show CDR1 as SGHVS and CDR2 as FQNEAQ. CDR3 length equals 14 residues.

In this sample, this clonotype turned up many times. The chain links TRBV12-3 or TRBV12-4 to TRBJ1-6; tentative D call: TRBD1 (5 bases). V dropped 9 bases and J dropped 9 bases, with 15 bases sitting between them. The CDR3 extends over 13 amino acids. The CDR3 nucleotides are TGTGCCAGTTCGGGACTCATCGGTTCACCCCTCCACTTT. Amino acid sequence: CASSGLIGSPLHF.

The sample holds many counts of this clonotype. The chain employs TRBV20-1 and TRBJ1-5; 8 positions agree with TRBD1. CDR1 DFQATT and CDR2 SNEGSKA come from the germline V gene (reference sequence). The J segment lost 0 bases and the V segment lost 3 bases, leaving 4 bases of the junction unmatched. The CDR3 extends over 15 amino acids. The CDR3 DNA reads as TGCAGTGCTAGGAAGACAGGGGATAGCAATCAGCCCCAGCATTTT. It translates to CSARKTGDSNQPQHF.

This clonotype was seen only once. The chain uses TRBV18 and TRBJ1-3; possible D gene TRBD1, 6 bases. CDR3 size: 16 residues. CDR1 and CDR2 (germline): KGHSH, LQKENI. V was pared by 6 bases and J by 0 bases, with 15 bases between. The CDR3 bases are TGTGCCAGCTCTCGGAATACAGGGATCTCTGGAAACACCATATATTTT. This translates into CASSRNTGISGNTIYF.

This clonotype was seen repeatedly, ten times or more. The chain has TRBV7-9 and TRBJ2-1; 10 bases match TRBD2. V dropped 3 bases and J dropped 5; count of bases not matched to a gene: 7. The germline V gene has CDR1 SEHNR and CDR2 FQNEAQ (reference sequence). The CDR3 covers 16 residues. CDR3 protein: CASSFLPSGRNNEQFF. CDR3 coding DNA: TGTGCCAGCAGCTTTCTCCCTAGCGGGAGAAACAATGAGCAGTTCTTC.

There are a few counts of this clonotype. This chain links TRBV20-1 with TRBJ2-3; TRBD2 agrees at 7 bases. The germline V gene has CDR1 DFQATT and CDR2 SNEGSKA (reference sequence). CDR3 length equals 17 residues. Trimming removed 2 bases from V and 4 bases from J; junction bases left unmatched: 15. The CDR3 spells CSARRAGPSGTPDTQYF. CDR3 bases: TGCAGTGCTAGAAGAGCAGGCCCCAGCGGGACGCCAGATACGCAGTATTTT.

This clonotype occurred many times. The V and J genes are TRBV10-3 and TRBJ1-1, with 8 bases fitting TRBD1. Germline CDR1 reads ENHRY; CDR2 reads SYGVKD. Germline trimming cut 2 bases from V and 5 bases from J; bases unmatched to any gene: 1. The CDR3 totals 13 residues. CDR3 residues: CAISEGQGTEAFF. The CDR3 region has the DNA TGTGCCATCAGTGAGGGACAGGGAACTGAAGCTTTCTTT.

This clonotype was detected ten times or more. The chain uses TRBV19 and TRBJ1-3; D gene ambiguous. Germline V CDR1 and CDR2: LNHDA, SQIVND (reference sequence). The CDR3 covers 14 residues. V lost 4 bases and J 0 bases, leaving 7 bases between the germline ends. The CDR3 nucleotides read TGTGCCAGTAGTACCACGCGCTCTGGAAACACCATATATTTT. It codes for CASSTTRSGNTIYF.

This clonotype was counted at least ten times. This chain joins TRBV19 and TRBJ2-5, with 10 nucleotides matching TRBD2. This CDR3 contains 15 residues. J was trimmed by 5 bases and V by 5 bases; bases with no gene match: 8. Germline V gives CDR1 LNHDA, CDR2 SQIVND (reference sequence). The CDR3 coding sequence is TGTGCCAGTAGTTCGAGACTAGCGGGTGCGGAGACCCAGTACTTC. Amino acid sequence: CASSSRLAGAETQYF.

This clonotype appeared many times. The chain employs TRBV5-1 and TRBJ1-1, with D possibly TRBD1 on 6 matching bases. V shed 1 base and J shed 3 bases, with 16 bases lying between them. CDR1 SGHRS and CDR2 YFSETQ come from the germline V gene. This CDR3 spans 16 amino acids. Here the CDR3 reads CASSLSGGAGDTEAFF. The CDR3 DNA reads as TGCGCCAGCAGCTTGTCGGGGGGGGCCGGGGACACTGAAGCTTTCTTT.

This clonotype appeared many times. The chain employs TRBV3-1 and TRBJ2-5, with 8 bases lining up with TRBD1. V lost 5 bases and J lost 7; bases outside the gene matches: 9. CDR1 and CDR2 from the germline V gene are LGHDT and YNNKEL (reference sequence). The CDR3 sequence is 14 residues long. CDR3 amino acids: CASSYGQGSATQYF. For the CDR3, the DNA is TGTGCCAGCAGCTACGGACAGGGTTCGGCGACCCAGTACTTC.

Notes on this clonotype: With a far larger clone one base away, a read error is the likely cause. The chain is built from TRBV28 and TRBJ2-7; TRBD2 agrees at 9 bases. The J segment lost 7 bases and the V segment lost 5 bases, leaving 9 bases of the junction unmatched. This CDR3 comprises 14 residues. The germline gives CDR1 MDHEN, CDR2 SYDVKM. The CDR3 nucleotides read TGTGCCAGCAGTGATAGCGGGAGTACAAGGGAGCAGTACTTC. The encoded protein is CASSDSGSTREQYF.

In its sample, this clonotype was seen many times. V usage is TRBV19 and J usage is TRBJ1-5; a possible D gene is TRBD1 (5 bases). Trimming cost V 5 bases and J 2 bases, with 16 bases left between them. Germline loops: CDR1 LNHDA, CDR2 SQIVND (reference sequence). There are 16 residues in the CDR3. The CDR3: CASSDLYGAGNQPQHF. CDR3 coding DNA: TGTGCCAGTAGTGACCTTTACGGGGCTGGCAATCAGCCCCAGCATTTT.

This clonotype appeared many times. The CDR3 loop is CASSVGEFYNSPLHF. The CDR3 DNA reads as TGTGCCAGCAGCGTAGGGGAATTTTATAATTCACCCCTCCACTTT. This chain uses TRBV9 with TRBJ1-6; D is unclear. The V and J ends lost 0 bases and 4 bases respectively, with 8 bases between them. The germline V gene encodes CDR1 SGDLS and CDR2 YYNGEE. There are 15 residues in the CDR3.

The chain recombines TRBV7-9 with TRBJ1-4; 11 bases fit TRBD1. Germline CDR1 reads SEHNR; CDR2 reads FQNEAQ (reference sequence). V trimming: 4 bases; J trimming: 8 bases; junction bases outside the gene matches: 6. This CDR3 has 15 amino acids. CDR3 nucleotide sequence: TGTGCCAGCAGCTCTTCCGGGACAGGGGGGGAAAAACTGTTTTTT. Translation gives CASSSSGTGGEKLFF.